The present T cell receptor (beta chain) was sequenced within a study of blood T cell repertoires in COVID-19. Study at large: Sites across the United States, Italy and Spain contributed samples from acute and convalescent COVID-19. The analysed material was cDNA or gDNA that came from T cells, B-cell-depleted T cells, or PBMCs.

The participants were between roughly 18 and 89 years old and came from 20 to 30 US areas. Germline V gene lookup returns CDR1 LNHDA and CDR2 SQIVND (reference sequence). The trim removed 5 bases at V and 7 bases at J, leaving 9 bases unmatched. The CDR3 spans 16 residues. As processed by the authors: Nucleated cell number was recorded as an estimate derived from reference gene primer amplification. Libraries were prepared by immunoSEQ multiplex PCR; TCRdb keeps only in-frame clonotypes and omits some of them. That table is the source of V, J and clone size, and D and trimming were worked out from the DNA. The table shows roughly 200,000 clones, with approximately 92% occurring only once.

The receptor was isolated from a woman aged 40 to 50 with acute COVID-19. This chain uses TRBV19 with TRBJ1-6; 9 bases are a match to TRBD1. The specimen was PBMCs or T cells enriched from blood (not recorded which). CDR3: CASSYTGQGMNSPLHF. In nucleotides, the CDR3 is TGTGCCAGTAGTTATACGGGACAGGGAATGAATTCACCCCTCCACTTT.